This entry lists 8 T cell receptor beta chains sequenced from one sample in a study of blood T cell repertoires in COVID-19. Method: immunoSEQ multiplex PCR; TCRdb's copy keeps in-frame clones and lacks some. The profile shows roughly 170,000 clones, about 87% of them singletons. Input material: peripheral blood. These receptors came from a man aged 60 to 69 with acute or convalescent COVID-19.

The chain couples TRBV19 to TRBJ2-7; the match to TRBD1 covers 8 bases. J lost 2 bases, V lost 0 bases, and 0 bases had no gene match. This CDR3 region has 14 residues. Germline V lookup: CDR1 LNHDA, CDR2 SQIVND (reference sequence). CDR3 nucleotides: TGTGCCAGTAGTATAGAACAGGGGGCCTACGAGCAGTACTTC. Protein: CASSIEQGAYEQYF.

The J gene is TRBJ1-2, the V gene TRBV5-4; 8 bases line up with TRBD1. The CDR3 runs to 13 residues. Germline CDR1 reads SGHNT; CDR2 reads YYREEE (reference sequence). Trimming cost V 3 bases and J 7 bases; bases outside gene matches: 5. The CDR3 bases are TGTGCCAGCAGCTCGCAGGGGGCGGCTGGCTACACCTTC. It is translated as CASSSQGAAGYTF.

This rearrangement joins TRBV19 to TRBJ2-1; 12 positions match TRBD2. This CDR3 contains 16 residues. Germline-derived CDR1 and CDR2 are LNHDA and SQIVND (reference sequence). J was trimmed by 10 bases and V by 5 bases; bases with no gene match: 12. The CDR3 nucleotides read TGTGCCAGTAGTCCCTTCGGACTAGCGGGACCAGGGGAGCAGTTCTTC. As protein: CASSPFGLAGPGEQFF.

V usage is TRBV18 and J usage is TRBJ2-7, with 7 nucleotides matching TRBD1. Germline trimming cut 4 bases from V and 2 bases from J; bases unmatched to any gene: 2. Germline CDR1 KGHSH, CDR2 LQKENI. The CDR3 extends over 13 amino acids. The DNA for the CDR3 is TGTGCCAGCTCACGGGACAGAACCTACGAGCAGTACTTC. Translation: CASSRDRTYEQYF.

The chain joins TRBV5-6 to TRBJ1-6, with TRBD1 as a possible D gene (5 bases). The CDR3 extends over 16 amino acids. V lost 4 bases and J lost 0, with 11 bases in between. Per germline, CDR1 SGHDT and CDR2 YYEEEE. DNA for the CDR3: TGTGCCAGCAGCCCGCAAACAGGCTCCTATAATTCACCCCTCCACTTT. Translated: CASSPQTGSYNSPLHF.

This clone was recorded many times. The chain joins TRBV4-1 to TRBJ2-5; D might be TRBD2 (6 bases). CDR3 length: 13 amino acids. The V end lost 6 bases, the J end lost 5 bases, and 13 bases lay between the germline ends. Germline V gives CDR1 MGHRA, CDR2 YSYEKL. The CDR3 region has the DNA TGCGCCAGCAGTCCGGGCGGAGGGGAGACCCAGTACTTC. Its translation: CASSPGGGETQYF.

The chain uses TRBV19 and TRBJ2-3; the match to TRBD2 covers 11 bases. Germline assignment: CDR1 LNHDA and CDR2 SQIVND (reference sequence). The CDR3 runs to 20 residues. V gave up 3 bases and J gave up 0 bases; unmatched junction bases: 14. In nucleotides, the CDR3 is TGTGCCAGTAGTATGGGGTGGCTAGCGGGGGGTCGTCCTAGCACAGATACGCAGTATTTT. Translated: CASSMGWLAGGRPSTDTQYF.

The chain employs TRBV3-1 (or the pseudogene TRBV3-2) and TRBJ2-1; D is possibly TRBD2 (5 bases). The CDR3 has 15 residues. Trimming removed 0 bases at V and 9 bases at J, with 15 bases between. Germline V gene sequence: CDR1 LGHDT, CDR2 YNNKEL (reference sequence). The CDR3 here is CASSQESGRGREQFF. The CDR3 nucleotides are TGTGCCAGCAGCCAAGAAAGCGGCAGAGGTCGTGAGCAGTTCTTC.